The entry below gives a single T cell receptor (beta chain) sequence along with its context. Its antigen is unidentified. This entry belongs to a study of tumor-infiltrating lymphocytes in primary liver carcinoma. Study summary: The cohort included men and women aged 30 to 69 years.

Study-level points and caveats: Blood fell significantly below tumors in its top-250-clone fraction (p = 0.039). For tumor-adjacent and tumor-blood pairs, overlap was less than that seen for tumor region pairs.

TCR beta cDNA was reverse-transcribed from 500 to 550 ng of total RNA. The reaction used a constant-region primer and ProtoScript II reverse transcriptase. Libraries covering TCR beta were generated through three nested multiplex PCR rounds (using a slightly modified ARM-PCR). For roughly 10 cycles apiece, the opening two PCR rounds ran with TRBV1-TRBV30 forward primers and a C-beta reverse primer. TCRdb recomputed calls from the multiplex PCR reads with MiXCR, one row per CDR3 protein. Here the sample spans some 130,000 distinct CDR3 sequences, around 70% being singletons. V lost 5 bases to trimming and J lost 9 bases, with 9 bases between them. This CDR3 region has 11 residues. Germline V CDR1 and CDR2: SGHDT, YYEEEE. From unsorted bulk tissue weighing about 20-31 mg, DNA and RNA were co-extracted.

V gene TRBV5-6 combines with J gene TRBJ2-1, with D unclear. The sequence derives from a woman between 55 and 75 years old with primary liver carcinoma and hepatitis B virus infection. Sequencing was performed on tumor-adjacent normal liver tissue. The CDR3 protein is CASRGTSEQFF. Written as DNA, the CDR3 is TGTGCCAGCAGAGGTACGAGTGAGCAGTTCTTC.